These 20 T cell receptor beta chains were all obtained from the same sample, sequenced in a study of somatic mutations in cytotoxic T cells in rheumatoid arthritis. Produced via immunoSEQ multiplex PCR; TCRdb's table is partial and in-frame only. The table includes roughly 13,000 clones, around 78% detected once. Material: CD8+ T cells sorted from blood. These receptors were collected from an adult with rheumatoid arthritis.

The chain carries TRBV27 and TRBJ2-5, with D perhaps TRBD1 or TRBD2 (6 bases each). Germline CDR1 is MNHEY and CDR2 is SMNVEV (reference sequence). The CDR3 loop spans 15 amino acids. Trimming removed 8 bases from V and 3 bases from J, with 19 bases in between. In nucleotides, the CDR3 is TGTGCCAGCGGCCTACCCCGGGGGCAAAAAGAGACCCAGTACTTC. Translation gives CASGLPRGQKETQYF.

V gene TRBV10-2 combines with J gene TRBJ1-2, with TRBD1 matching over 10 bases. V lost 8 bases and J lost 8; bases outside the gene matches: 2. The CDR3 totals 11 residues. Germline V CDR1 and CDR2: WSHSY, SAAADI. The CDR3 loop reads CASGQGGGYTF. In DNA, the CDR3 is TGCGCCAGCGGACAGGGGGGAGGCTACACCTTC.

The rearrangement uses TRBV5-3 and TRBJ2-7; possibly TRBD1 or TRBD2 for D (5 bases each). TRBV5-3 is given ORF status, its function remaining uncertain. V lost 1 base, J lost 7 bases, and 9 bases lay in between. The CDR3 runs to 12 residues. As DNA, the CDR3 is TGTGCCAGAAGCTTGATCGGGGCTGAGCAGTACTTC. This gives the protein CARSLIGAEQYF.

This sequence joins TRBV5-6 and TRBJ2-7, with a possible D match to TRBD1 (6 bases). The CDR3 length is 12 residues. Germline CDR1 is SGHDT and CDR2 is YYEEEE. The V end lost 3 bases, the J end lost 3 bases, and 7 bases lay between the germline ends. As DNA, the CDR3 is TGTGCCAGCAGCTCCAGGGGCTACGAGCAGTACTTC. Residues: CASSSRGYEQYF.

The chain employs TRBV7-9 and TRBJ2-5; D remains unclear. CDR3 length equals 15 residues. Trimming shortened V by 0 bases and J by 7 bases, and 15 bases separated the two germline ends. CDR1 is SEHNR and CDR2 is FQNEAQ in the germline V gene (reference sequence). The CDR3 region is CASSLALGWPGTQYF. Here the CDR3 DNA reads TGTGCCAGCAGCTTAGCGCTGGGATGGCCGGGGACCCAGTACTTC.

V gene TRBV12-5 combines with J gene TRBJ1-1; unclear D gene. The CDR3 runs 11 residues. With 7 bases removed from V and 1 base from J, the gap between germline ends came to 4 bases. From germline, CDR1 is LGHNT and CDR2 FRNRAP. The CDR3 here is CASAKNTEAFF. DNA of the CDR3: TGTGCTAGTGCGAAGAACACTGAAGCTTTCTTT.

The chain carries TRBV25-1 and TRBJ2-2, with D maybe TRBD1 (5 bases). The germline V gene encodes CDR1 MGHDK and CDR2 SYGVNS. V lost 7 bases to trimming and J lost 5 bases, with 8 bases between them. The CDR3 runs 12 residues. CDR3 amino acids: CASTRETGELFF. In DNA form, the CDR3 reads TGTGCCAGCACCAGGGAAACCGGGGAGCTGTTTTTT.

This chain connects TRBV7-6 to TRBJ1-5; D gene uncertain. The germline CDR1 and CDR2 sequences are SGHVS and FNYEAQ. The CDR3 consists of 13 residues. V was clipped by 10 bases and J by 3 bases, with 13 bases between them. In DNA form, the CDR3 reads TGTGCCACGAGCCCCGGGTACAATCAGCCCCAGCATTTT. Translated, it gives CATSPGYNQPQHF.

The rearrangement links TRBV28 to TRBJ1-5; D is possibly TRBD1 (6 bases). V was pared by 5 bases and J by 5 bases, with 19 bases between. This CDR3 is built from 16 residues. Germline V CDR1 and CDR2: MDHEN, SYDVKM. CDR3 sequence (DNA): TGTGCCAGCAGTCAACCCGAGGACAGTGGGGATCAGCCCCAGCATTTT. This gives the protein CASSQPEDSGDQPQHF.

This clone has just one count. J is TRBJ1-3 and V is TRBV9; tentatively, D is TRBD1 (5 bases). This CDR3 is 14 amino acids long. Germline V lookup: CDR1 SGDLS, CDR2 YYNGEE. V dropped 1 base and J dropped 8 bases, with 13 bases sitting between them. The CDR3 is CASSVRSPGDTIYF. The CDR3 nucleotides read TGTGCCAGCAGCGTAAGGTCCCCGGGGGACACCATATATTTT.

V is TRBV19 and J is TRBJ2-3; D tentatively reads TRBD1 or TRBD2 (5 bases each). From germline, CDR1 is LNHDA and CDR2 SQIVND (reference sequence). This CDR3 comprises 15 residues. V shed 8 bases and J shed 1 base, with 16 bases lying between them. Written as DNA, the CDR3 is TGTGCCAGTTGGGGCCGCCGGGGACGCACAGATACGCAGTATTTT. The encoded protein is CASWGRRGRTDTQYF.

The J gene is TRBJ1-2, the V gene TRBV2, with D unresolved. Germline V gene lookup returns CDR1 SNHLY and CDR2 FYNNEI. The CDR3 spans 11 residues. The V end lost 5 bases, the J end lost 7 bases, and 8 bases lay between the germline ends. Here the CDR3 reads CASSPSGGYTF. The CDR3 DNA reads TGTGCCAGCAGTCCCTCGGGTGGCTACACCTTC.

The chain carries TRBV7-9 and TRBJ2-5; no reliable D call. Germline V gene data show CDR1 as SEHNR and CDR2 as FQNEAQ (reference sequence). This CDR3 is 14 amino acids long. V lost 6 bases and J 4 bases, leaving 15 bases between the germline ends. DNA of the CDR3: TGTGCCAGCAGAGGGCCAGGCGTCCTAGAGACCCAGTACTTC. Protein product: CASRGPGVLETQYF.

This chain joins TRBV19 and TRBJ2-7, with 13 bases lining up with TRBD2. V gave up 3 bases and J gave up 3 bases; unmatched junction bases: 5. Germline values: CDR1 LNHDA, CDR2 SQIVND (reference sequence). The CDR3 totals 16 residues. The DNA of the CDR3 is TGTGCCAGTAGTATGAGGGGACTAGCGGGAAACTACGAGCAGTACTTC. It yields the protein CASSMRGLAGNYEQYF.

The chain combines TRBV6-1 with TRBJ1-2; D is possibly TRBD1 (6 bases). The CDR3 sequence is 16 residues long. Between the trimmed V and J ends, which lost 2 bases and 4 bases, there was a span of 17 bases. Germline V CDR1 and CDR2: MNHNS, SASEGT. CDR3 sequence reads: CASSERRGNTAYGYTF. The CDR3 DNA follows: TGTGCCAGCAGTGAAAGGAGGGGGAACACAGCCTATGGCTACACCTTC.

The rearrangement uses TRBV29-1 and TRBJ2-1, with no clear D. Trimming cost V 2 bases and J 0 bases, with 8 bases left between them. Germline CDR1 and CDR2: SQVTM and ANQGSEA. The CDR3 contains 14 residues. DNA of the CDR3: TGCAGCGTTGAAAGGGATAGCTCCTACAATGAGCAGTTCTTC. This encodes CSVERDSSYNEQFF.

This chain links TRBV4-1 with TRBJ2-1; D is uncertain. This CDR3 contains 13 residues. Germline CDR1 MGHRA, CDR2 YSYEKL. The germline V and J ends were trimmed by 0 bases and 5 bases, with 5 bases remaining between them. The DNA of the CDR3 is TGCGCCAGCAGCCAAGATTACAACAATGAGCAGTTCTTC. This translates into CASSQDYNNEQFF.

The chain has TRBV5-6 and TRBJ2-1; 7 bases fit TRBD2. Germline trimming cut 2 bases from V and 5 bases from J; bases unmatched to any gene: 7. CDR3 length equals 15 residues. Germline-derived CDR1 and CDR2 are SGHDT and YYEEEE. The CDR3 coding sequence is TGTGCCAGCAGCTTCGACTCTAGCGGAAACAATGAGCAGTTCTTC. Translation gives CASSFDSSGNNEQFF. Full variable domain (rest looked up from reference TRBV5-6 and TRBJ2-1): DAGVTQSPTHLIKTRGQQVTLRCSPKSGHDTVSWYQQALGQGPQFIFQYYEEEERQRGNFPDRFSGHQFPNYSSELNVNALLLGDSALYLCASSFDSSGNNEQFFGPGTRLTVL.

The J gene is TRBJ2-1, the V gene TRBV19, with a possible D match to TRBD2 (7 bases). V gave up 3 bases and J gave up 4 bases, with 13 bases separating them. The germline CDR1 and CDR2 sequences are LNHDA and SQIVND (reference sequence). There are 15 residues in the CDR3. CDR3 in amino acids: CASSIAGARYNEQFF. DNA for the CDR3: TGTGCCAGTAGTATTGCGGGGGCCAGGTACAATGAGCAGTTCTTC.

The V gene is TRBV5-1, the J gene TRBJ1-2; D possibly corresponds to TRBD1 (5 bases). V was clipped by 6 bases and J by 2 bases, with 11 bases between them. The CDR3 has 13 amino acids. Germline V CDR1 and CDR2: SGHRS, YFSETQ. For the CDR3, the DNA is TGCGCCAGCACCCGGGGGGAGAACTATGGCTACACCTTC. This encodes CASTRGENYGYTF.